One and the same sample provided the 32 T cell receptor beta chains below, sequenced in a study of blood T cell repertoires in COVID-19. Repertoires were generated with immunoSEQ multiplex PCR, while TCRdb's copy carries only in-frame clones and drops some. Found here are over 200,000 clones, roughly 90% of them singletons; the top ten hold about 2.5%. The sequenced material came from peripheral blood. The receptors shown here come from a woman aged 60-75 years with acute or convalescent COVID-19.

This chain joins TRBV2 and TRBJ1-6; a possible D gene is TRBD1 (5 bases). The CDR3 sequence is 13 residues long. CDR1 is SNHLY, CDR2 FYNNEI, per germline. Deletions cut 10 bases from V and 9 bases from J, with 16 bases between. CDR3 coding DNA: TGTGCCAAAAGCCGTGGGGGAGGTTCACCCCTCCACTTT. Its protein is CAKSRGGGSPLHF.

The gene calls are TRBV3-1 (or the pseudogene TRBV3-2) and TRBJ2-4, with D possibly TRBD2 on 5 matching bases. The CDR3 consists of 16 residues. Trimming removed 0 bases from V and 1 base from J, with 10 bases in between. Germline-derived CDR1 and CDR2 are LGHDT and YNNKEL (reference sequence). CDR3 DNA sequence: TGTGCCAGCAGCCAAGAACCTGGCGGGGCCAAAAACATTCAGTACTTC. Residues: CASSQEPGGAKNIQYF.

The chain has TRBV28 and TRBJ2-1; 16 bases are shared with TRBD2. Per the germline V gene, CDR1 is MDHEN and CDR2 is SYDVKM. The CDR3 loop spans 17 amino acids. V was pared by 2 bases and J by 4 bases, with 2 bases of the junction left unmatched. CDR3: CASSLMGLAGGYNEQFF. The CDR3 DNA follows: TGTGCCAGCAGTTTAATGGGACTAGCGGGAGGGTACAATGAGCAGTTCTTC.

The count of this clone is one. The chain is built from TRBV6-5 and TRBJ1-3; 7 nucleotides agree with TRBD1. The CDR3 has 16 residues. Trimming took 0 bases from V and 4 from J; bases not matched to a gene: 6. Germline V gene lookup returns CDR1 MNHEY and CDR2 SVGAGI. CDR3 nucleotide sequence: TGTGCCAGCAGTTACTCATGGGACAGTGGGGGAAACACCATATATTTT. It is translated as CASSYSWDSGGNTIYF.

V usage is TRBV6-5 and J usage is TRBJ1-2; the D gene is possibly TRBD1 (5 bases). Trimming shortened V by 0 bases and J by 8 bases, and 13 bases separated the two germline ends. CDR3 length: 14 amino acids. Germline V gene data show CDR1 as MNHEY and CDR2 as SVGAGI. CDR3 amino acids: CASSYSISPGGYTF. The DNA for the CDR3 is TGTGCCAGCAGTTACTCGATCTCTCCAGGGGGCTACACCTTC.

This CDR3 is CASSSGGWGYTF. For the CDR3, the DNA is TGTGCCAGCAGTTCTGGGGGCTGGGGCTACACCTTC. V is TRBV6-5 and J is TRBJ1-2; TRBD1 might be the D (6 bases). The CDR3 length is 12 residues. Germline CDR1 MNHEY, CDR2 SVGAGI. Trimming stripped 4 bases from V and 8 bases from J, with 11 bases between.

V gene TRBV18 combines with J gene TRBJ1-3; 8 positions agree with TRBD1. V lost 2 bases to trimming and J lost 0 bases; unmatched junction nucleotides: 12. Germline-derived CDR1 and CDR2 are KGHSH and LQKENI. This CDR3 has 19 amino acids. The CDR3 is CASSPGGRGLSFSGNTIYF. DNA of the CDR3: TGTGCCAGCTCACCAGGAGGCAGGGGGCTATCTTTCTCTGGAAACACCATATATTTT.

The V and J genes are TRBV5-1 and TRBJ1-6; TRBD1 agrees at 8 bases. The germline gives CDR1 SGHRS, CDR2 YFSETQ. CDR3 length equals 18 residues. V dropped 5 bases and J dropped 0; count of bases not matched to a gene: 10. The CDR3 reads CASSSGTGPSSYNSPLHF. CDR3 bases: TGCGCCAGCAGTTCCGGGACAGGTCCAAGCTCCTATAATTCACCCCTCCACTTT.

This clone was recorded only once. The chain recombines TRBV7-9 with TRBJ2-3, with 11 bases that match TRBD2. With 7 bases clipped from V and 5 bases from J, the junction kept 8 bases outside the gene matches. CDR3 length: 15 residues. Looked up from germline, CDR1 is SEHNR and CDR2 is FQNEAQ (reference sequence). This chain's CDR3 is CASTVAGGAEDTQYF. CDR3 coding DNA: TGTGCCAGCACCGTAGCGGGAGGGGCGGAAGATACGCAGTATTTT.

The CDR3 coding sequence is TGTGCCAGCAGCATCGGACAGGGGGATAATTCACCCCTCCACTTT. It codes for CASSIGQGDNSPLHF. V gene TRBV9 combines with J gene TRBJ1-6; 10 bases align to TRBD1. The CDR3 has 15 residues. Germline V CDR1 and CDR2: SGDLS, YYNGEE. Unmatched junction bases numbered 3, after V lost 4 bases and J lost 5 bases.

This sequence joins TRBV9 and TRBJ2-2; D possibly corresponds to TRBD2 (6 bases). V was trimmed by 4 bases and J by 4 bases, leaving 20 bases between them. CDR3 length equals 17 residues. CDR1 is SGDLS, CDR2 YYNGEE, per germline. CDR3 coding DNA: TGTGCCAGCAGCCCCCTCGGGACTTACACGGGCACCGGGGAGCTGTTTTTT. It is translated as CASSPLGTYTGTGELFF.

This chain joins TRBV7-2 and TRBJ1-4, with TRBD1 as a possible D gene (6 bases). The CDR3 sequence is 15 residues long. The germline gives CDR1 SGHTA, CDR2 FQGNSA. V was clipped by 6 bases and J by 3 bases, with 14 bases between them. CDR3 protein: CASSRQQGSNEKLFF. The CDR3 coding sequence is TGTGCCAGCAGTCGGCAACAGGGTTCTAATGAAAAACTGTTTTTT.

In this sample, this clone turned up many times. The chain combines TRBV24-1 with TRBJ2-7; 9 bases are a match to TRBD1. The germline CDR1 and CDR2 sequences are KGHDR and SFDVKD. J lost 3 bases, V lost 8 bases, and 16 bases had no gene match. CDR3 length equals 17 residues. CDR3 amino acids: CATITGTGLNPVYEQYF. The DNA of the CDR3 is TGTGCCACCATAACCGGGACAGGGTTAAATCCGGTCTACGAGCAGTACTTC.

J is TRBJ1-4 and V is TRBV29-1; TRBD1 matches at 8 bases. The V gene's germline CDR1 is SQVTM and CDR2 ANQGSEA. The V segment lost 7 bases and the J segment 7 bases; nucleotides outside the gene matches: 11. CDR3 length equals 14 residues. The CDR3: CSAKPGTGLEKLFF. The DNA of the CDR3 is TGCAGCGCCAAACCCGGGACAGGACTTGAAAAACTGTTTTTT.

This clone was found a few times. The chain has TRBV6-5 and TRBJ1-1, with D possibly matching TRBD1 (5 bases). Trimming removed 2 bases at V and 0 bases at J, with 7 bases between. The CDR3 sequence is 14 residues long. The germline CDR1 and CDR2 sequences are MNHEY and SVGAGI. CDR3 sequence (DNA): TGTGCCAGCAGTTACGGGACTCTGAACACTGAAGCTTTCTTT. Encoded protein: CASSYGTLNTEAFF.

The chain joins TRBV2 to TRBJ1-4; TRBD1 aligns across 12 bases. The germline gives CDR1 SNHLY, CDR2 FYNNEI. The trim removed 7 bases at V and 8 bases at J, leaving 8 bases unmatched. CDR3 length equals 15 residues. As DNA, the CDR3 is TGTGCCAGCATCCGGGACAGGGGGCGTGGGGAAAAACTGTTTTTT. Translation gives CASIRDRGRGEKLFF.

The rearrangement links TRBV5-6 to TRBJ1-1, with 7 nucleotides matching TRBD1. The CDR3 spans 15 residues. V gave up 2 bases and J gave up 5 bases; unmatched junction bases: 9. Germline assignment: CDR1 SGHDT and CDR2 YYEEEE. CDR3 sequence reads: CASSFWTGWRTEAFF. The CDR3, as DNA: TGTGCCAGCAGCTTCTGGACAGGATGGCGAACTGAAGCTTTCTTT.

The sample holds a few counts of this clone. The chain is built from TRBV19 and TRBJ2-7, with D possibly being TRBD2 (5 bases). CDR3 size: 14 residues. Between the trimmed V and J ends, which lost 5 bases and 3 bases, there was a span of 14 bases. Germline V gene sequence: CDR1 LNHDA, CDR2 SQIVND (reference sequence). The CDR3 is CASSQWAGSYEQYF. The CDR3 DNA reads as TGTGCCAGTAGTCAATGGGCGGGTAGCTACGAGCAGTACTTC. Drawing the rest from reference TRBV19 and TRBJ2-7, the complete variable domain is DGGITQSPKYLFRKEGQNVTLSCEQNLNHDAMYWYRQDPGQGLRLIYYSQIVNDFQKGDIAEGYSVSREKKESFPLTVTSAQKNPTAFYLCASSQWAGSYEQYFGPGTRLTVT.

V is TRBV28 and J is TRBJ1-4; 7 bases line up with TRBD1. Germline CDR1 reads MDHEN; CDR2 reads SYDVKM. CDR3 length: 13 amino acids. The V segment lost 4 bases and the J segment 5 bases; nucleotides outside the gene matches: 1. CDR3 sequence (DNA): TGTGCCAGCAGTTCGGGACAGAATGAAAAACTGTTTTTT. It encodes CASSSGQNEKLFF.

The chain recombines TRBV11-1 with TRBJ1-6, with 11 bases aligning to TRBD1. CDR1 is SGHAT, CDR2 FQDESV, per germline (reference sequence). The J segment lost 10 bases and the V segment lost 5 bases, leaving 7 bases of the junction unmatched. The CDR3 has 15 residues. CDR3 DNA: TGTGCCAGCAGCATCCCCGGGACAGGGGGATCACCCCTCCACTTT. Translation: CASSIPGTGGSPLHF.

The chain uses TRBV24-1 and TRBJ2-1; 7 nucleotides align to TRBD2. From germline, CDR1 is KGHDR and CDR2 SFDVKD. Unmatched junction bases numbered 9, after V lost 2 bases and J lost 9 bases. The CDR3 length is 15 residues. Here the CDR3 reads CATSDSAGVKGEQFF. The DNA for the CDR3 is TGTGCCACCAGTGATTCCGCGGGAGTTAAGGGTGAGCAGTTCTTC.

This chain uses TRBV14 with TRBJ1-6, with a tentative D call TRBD1 (6 bases). CDR3 length equals 15 residues. CDR1 and CDR2 from the germline V gene are SGHDN and FVKESK. The V gene lost 4 bases and the J gene lost 10 bases, with 17 bases spanning the gap. The CDR3 bases are TGTGCCAGCAGCCGCCCGGGGGGCCCGGACTCACCCCTCCACTTT. The encoded protein is CASSRPGGPDSPLHF.

This chain links TRBV11-2 with TRBJ1-2; D call uncertain. Germline V CDR1 and CDR2: SGHAT, FQNNGV. V was clipped by 2 bases and J by 3 bases, with 10 bases between them. The CDR3 totals 14 residues. The CDR3 coding sequence is TGTGCCAGCAGCTTATATAGTACAGACTATGGCTACACCTTC. This codes for CASSLYSTDYGYTF. Combining the CDR3 with reference TRBV11-2 and TRBJ1-2 gives the whole variable domain EAGVAQSPRYKIIEKRQSVAFWCNPISGHATLYWYQQILGQGPKLLIQFQNNGVVDDSQLPKDRFSAERLKGVDSTLKIQPAKLEDSAVYLCASSLYSTDYGYTFGSGTRLTVV.

J is TRBJ1-1 and V is TRBV30, with TRBD1 as a possible D gene (6 bases). This CDR3 is built from 14 residues. Trimming took 0 bases from V and 5 from J, leaving 13 bases between them. Germline V gene lookup returns CDR1 GTSNPN and CDR2 SVGIG (reference sequence). Written as DNA, the CDR3 is TGTGCCTGGAGTGTACCTAACAGGGCGACTGAAGCTTTCTTT. Residues: CAWSVPNRATEAFF.

The chain has TRBV30 and TRBJ2-6; TRBD2 might be the D (6 bases). Germline CDR1 and CDR2: GTSNPN and SVGIG (reference sequence). V was cut by 1 base and J by 7 bases, with 11 bases left in between. This CDR3 has 14 amino acids. CDR3 nucleotide sequence: TGTGCCTGGAGTGGGGGAGGTACCGCCAACGTCCTGACTTTC. Translation: CAWSGGGTANVLTF.

In this sample, this clone turned up once. This chain connects TRBV5-8 to TRBJ2-1; TRBD2 matches 9 bases. Germline CDR1 SGHTS, CDR2 YDEGEE. CDR3 length equals 15 residues. V gave up 5 bases and J gave up 9 bases; unmatched junction bases: 12. The CDR3 DNA is TGTGCCAGCAGGCCGGGGGCGCGGGGGGGTTTTGAGCAGTTCTTC. This codes for CASRPGARGGFEQFF.

The chain links TRBV18 to TRBJ1-5, with D possibly being TRBD1 (6 bases). Germline-derived CDR1 and CDR2 are KGHSH and LQKENI. The CDR3 runs to 18 residues. Trimming cost V 0 bases and J 5 bases, with 20 bases left between them. CDR3 sequence reads: CASSPPLGGVNVYQPQHF. The CDR3 DNA is TGTGCCAGCTCACCACCATTAGGGGGGGTAAATGTTTATCAGCCCCAGCATTTT.

The V gene is TRBV7-2, the J gene TRBJ1-3; 8 bases are a match to TRBD1. The V segment lost 0 bases and the J segment 0 bases; nucleotides outside the gene matches: 7. Germline CDR1 is SGHTA and CDR2 is FQGNSA. The CDR3 loop spans 18 amino acids. The CDR3 is CASSLAYIGQGSGNTIYF. The CDR3 region has the DNA TGTGCCAGCAGCTTAGCGTATATAGGACAGGGCTCTGGAAACACCATATATTTT.

The CDR3 sequence: CAFKSLRVSTDTQYF. The CDR3 DNA follows: TGTGCCTTCAAAAGCCTCAGGGTTAGCACAGATACGCAGTATTTT. The rearrangement links TRBV30 to TRBJ2-3; perhaps TRBD1 as D (5 bases). V lost 7 bases, J lost 0 bases, and 17 bases lay in between. The germline V gene has CDR1 GTSNPN and CDR2 SVGIG (reference sequence). The CDR3 has 15 amino acids.

The chain has TRBV6-5 and TRBJ1-3; the D is unclear. The V gene's germline CDR1 is MNHEY and CDR2 SVGAGI. V was cut by 8 bases and J by 2 bases, with 13 bases left in between. This CDR3 has 14 residues. CDR3 amino acids: CASLGGVAGNTIYF. The CDR3 DNA reads as TGTGCCAGCCTAGGTGGTGTAGCTGGAAACACCATATATTTT.

This clone was seen a single time. The rearrangement links TRBV21-1 to TRBJ1-2; the D call of TRBD1 is as the table states it, not checked on the DNA. TRBV21-1 is a pseudogene. This CDR3 comprises 16 residues. CDR3 DNA: TGTGCCAGCAGCAAAGCGAAAGGGGGTTGCGGCTATGGCTACACCTTC. Translated: CASSKAKGGCGYGYTF.

The genes are TRBV6-5 and TRBJ1-1, with a tentative D call TRBD1 (6 bases). V lost 9 bases and J 1 base, leaving 15 bases between the germline ends. CDR3 length equals 14 residues. Germline lookup yields CDR1 MNHEY and CDR2 SVGAGI. CDR3 loop: CASKTGNQNTEAFF. The CDR3 bases are TGTGCCAGTAAAACAGGGAACCAGAACACTGAAGCTTTCTTT.